The source of this T cell receptor (beta chain) is a study of blood T cells in healthy people across ages. Overall study findings and caveats: Fewer expanded clones and more diversity marked long-lived versus aged donors.

Of note for this clonotype: As yet, its antigen is unknown.

A second PCR of roughly 7 to 11 cycles used a sample-barcoded 5' primer and a J-beta primer mix. TCRdb ran MiXCR on the 5' RACE reads and lists one entry per CDR3 protein. Of around 1,000,000 distinct CDR3 sequences listed, about 25% are singletons. V dropped 7 bases and J dropped 2 bases, with 13 bases sitting between them. This CDR3 spans 13 amino acids. Germline V gene lookup returns CDR1 SQVTM and CDR2 ANQGSEA. These data were also filed under a second study, of T cells of mothers and their children. That study adds: During the second PCR, the M1S primer introduced sample barcodes along with 2-4 random nucleotides. Each child gave around 3 million TCR beta CDR3 reads (each mother, over 9.5 million). Overlap measured in related mother-child pairs was slightly, non-significantly higher than in unrelated pairs.

This sequence originates from a girl aged 2-10 years in good health. V and J are TRBV29-1 and TRBJ2-3; TRBD2 might be the D (5 bases). The specimen sequenced was blood. In nucleotides, the CDR3 is TGCAGCGCCCCCTTGGAGGACACAGATACGCAGTATTTT. It is translated as CSAPLEDTDTQYF.